These 13 T cell receptor beta chains came from one sample sequenced in a study of shared clonotypes between healthy human individuals. The repertoire was sequenced with immunoSEQ multiplex PCR; TCRdb's copy has only in-frame clones and lacks some. The sample comprises 450,000 to 600,000 clones, 70% to 85% of which are singletons, and roughly 12% rests with the top ten. Source material: PBMCs. These receptors were collected from a woman in her thirties or forties in good health. Some clones in this sample may be carry-over from other donors' samples.

The gene calls are TRBV10-3 and TRBJ1-5; D is possibly TRBD1 (6 bases). Germline V gene data show CDR1 as ENHRY and CDR2 as SYGVKD. The V gene lost 2 bases and the J gene lost 1 base, with 12 bases spanning the gap. This CDR3 region has 16 residues. CDR3 region: CAISERLQGSNQPQHF. DNA of the CDR3: TGTGCCATCAGTGAGCGACTACAGGGAAGCAATCAGCCCCAGCATTTT.

The chain is built from TRBV5-4 and TRBJ2-3; maybe TRBD2 (6 bases). In germline, CDR1 is SGHNT, CDR2 YYREEE (reference sequence). CDR3 length: 14 residues. Trimming removed 3 bases from V and 4 bases from J, with 12 bases in between. CDR3 sequence reads: CASSYSLAADTQYF. The DNA of the CDR3 is TGTGCCAGCAGCTACTCACTAGCCGCAGATACGCAGTATTTT.

The gene calls are TRBV5-6 and TRBJ2-7, with TRBD1 matching 10 bases. The trim removed 2 bases at V and 7 bases at J, leaving 3 bases unmatched. CDR1 is SGHDT and CDR2 is YYEEEE in the germline V gene. The CDR3 is made up of 13 amino acids. Here the CDR3 reads CASSFDRGREQYF. CDR3 coding DNA: TGTGCCAGCAGCTTTGACAGGGGGCGTGAGCAGTACTTC. The full variable domain, rest sourced from reference TRBV5-6 and TRBJ2-7, is DAGVTQSPTHLIKTRGQQVTLRCSPKSGHDTVSWYQQALGQGPQFIFQYYEEEERQRGNFPDRFSGHQFPNYSSELNVNALLLGDSALYLCASSFDRGREQYFGPGTRLTVT.

J is TRBJ2-5 and V is TRBV2; D unclear. Per the germline V gene, CDR1 is SNHLY and CDR2 is FYNNEI. V was shortened by 3 bases and J by 5 bases, with 13 bases between the two germline ends. The CDR3 is 14 residues long. The CDR3 region has the DNA TGTGCCAGCAGTGAGGGTGTAGAGTTCGAGACCCAGTACTTC. Its translation: CASSEGVEFETQYF.

The chain combines TRBV7-9 with TRBJ2-7; TRBD2 aligns across 11 bases. Trimming took 4 bases from V and 2 from J; bases not matched to a gene: 7. Germline assignment: CDR1 SEHNR and CDR2 FQNEAQ (reference sequence). The CDR3 runs to 16 residues. CDR3 protein: CASSSPGTSGTYEQYF. The CDR3, as DNA: TGTGCCAGCAGCTCTCCAGGGACTAGCGGCACCTACGAGCAGTACTTC. The whole variable domain, filled in from reference TRBV7-9 and TRBJ2-7, reads DTGVSQNPRHKITKRGQNVTFRCDPISEHNRLYWYRQTLGQGPEFLTYFQNEAQLEKSRLLSDRFSAERPKGSFSTLEIQRTEQGDSAMYLCASSSPGTSGTYEQYFGPGTRLTVT.

This chain joins TRBV7-3 and TRBJ1-1; D is undetermined. This CDR3 contains 13 residues. The V gene's germline CDR1 is SGHTA and CDR2 FQGTGA. The V end was cut by 5 bases, the J end by 0 bases, with 7 bases between. The CDR3 DNA sequence: TGTGCCAGCAGCGCCCGAATGAACACTGAAGCTTTCTTT. The encoded protein is CASSARMNTEAFF.

This clone has more than one count but fewer than ten. The chain has TRBV5-6 and TRBJ1-3, with D unresolved. Trimming stripped 0 bases from V and 0 bases from J, with 7 bases between. This CDR3 contains 15 residues. Germline V lookup: CDR1 SGHDT, CDR2 YYEEEE. CDR3 DNA: TGTGCCAGCAGCTTGGCCCCATTCTCTGGAAACACCATATATTTT. This codes for CASSLAPFSGNTIYF.

The gene calls are TRBV15 and TRBJ2-5; D remains ambiguous. Germline values: CDR1 LNHNV, CDR2 YYDKDF (reference sequence). The CDR3 has 12 amino acids. The V and J ends lost 7 bases and 2 bases respectively, with 8 bases between them. The CDR3 loop is CATNIEQETQYF. The CDR3 nucleotides read TGTGCCACCAATATTGAGCAAGAGACCCAGTACTTC.

For this clone: The same CDR3 can be traced to other DNA sequences in this sample. The chain joins TRBV11-2 to TRBJ1-4; D remains ambiguous. The CDR3 sequence is 15 residues long. Germline assignment: CDR1 SGHAT and CDR2 FQNNGV. The ends were cut back, 9 bases at V and 0 bases at J, with 14 bases in the middle. The DNA of the CDR3 is TGTGCCAGTAGCATAAGAAGTGCAACTAATGAAAAACTGTTTTTT. Translation: CASSIRSATNEKLFF.

This clone appeared a few times. The chain is built from TRBV30 and TRBJ2-1; D is possibly TRBD2 (6 bases). The CDR3 totals 14 residues. Trimming removed 1 base from V and 8 bases from J, with 15 bases in between. From germline, CDR1 is GTSNPN and CDR2 SVGIG (reference sequence). The CDR3 here is CAWSAGTSIYEQFF. The CDR3 DNA reads as TGTGCCTGGAGTGCCGGGACTTCTATTTATGAGCAGTTCTTC.

This clone has a handful of counts. The chain couples TRBV5-1 to TRBJ2-7; 11 positions match TRBD1. Germline V gene lookup returns CDR1 SGHRS and CDR2 YFSETQ. The J segment lost 5 bases and the V segment lost 4 bases, leaving 8 bases of the junction unmatched. The CDR3 totals 15 residues. CDR3 in DNA: TGCGCCAGCAGCCTCGGACAGGGGGCGCCTAACGAGCAGTACTTC. As protein: CASSLGQGAPNEQYF.

The rearrangement links TRBV5-4 to TRBJ1-1; 7 positions match TRBD1. Per the germline V gene, CDR1 is SGHNT and CDR2 is YYREEE (reference sequence). With 1 base clipped from V and 4 bases from J, the junction kept 1 base outside the gene matches. CDR3 size: 13 residues. The chain's CDR3 is CASSLYRGTEAFF. CDR3 sequence (DNA): TGTGCCAGCAGCTTGTACAGGGGCACTGAAGCTTTCTTT.

The chain uses TRBV15 and TRBJ2-7, with D uncertain. Germline V gene lookup returns CDR1 LNHNV and CDR2 YYDKDF (reference sequence). Trimming took 4 bases from V and 0 from J, leaving 13 bases between them. This CDR3 comprises 15 residues. This chain's CDR3 is CATSIGRTSSYEQYF. The CDR3 DNA reads as TGTGCCACCAGCATTGGACGGACGAGCTCCTACGAGCAGTACTTC. The complete variable domain, with remaining parts taken from reference TRBV15 and TRBJ2-7, reads DAMVIQNPRYQVTQFGKPVTLSCSQTLNHNVMYWYQQKSSQAPKLLFHYYDKDFNNEADTPDNFQSRRPNTSFCFLDIRSPGLGDTAMYLCATSIGRTSSYEQYFGPGTRLTVT.